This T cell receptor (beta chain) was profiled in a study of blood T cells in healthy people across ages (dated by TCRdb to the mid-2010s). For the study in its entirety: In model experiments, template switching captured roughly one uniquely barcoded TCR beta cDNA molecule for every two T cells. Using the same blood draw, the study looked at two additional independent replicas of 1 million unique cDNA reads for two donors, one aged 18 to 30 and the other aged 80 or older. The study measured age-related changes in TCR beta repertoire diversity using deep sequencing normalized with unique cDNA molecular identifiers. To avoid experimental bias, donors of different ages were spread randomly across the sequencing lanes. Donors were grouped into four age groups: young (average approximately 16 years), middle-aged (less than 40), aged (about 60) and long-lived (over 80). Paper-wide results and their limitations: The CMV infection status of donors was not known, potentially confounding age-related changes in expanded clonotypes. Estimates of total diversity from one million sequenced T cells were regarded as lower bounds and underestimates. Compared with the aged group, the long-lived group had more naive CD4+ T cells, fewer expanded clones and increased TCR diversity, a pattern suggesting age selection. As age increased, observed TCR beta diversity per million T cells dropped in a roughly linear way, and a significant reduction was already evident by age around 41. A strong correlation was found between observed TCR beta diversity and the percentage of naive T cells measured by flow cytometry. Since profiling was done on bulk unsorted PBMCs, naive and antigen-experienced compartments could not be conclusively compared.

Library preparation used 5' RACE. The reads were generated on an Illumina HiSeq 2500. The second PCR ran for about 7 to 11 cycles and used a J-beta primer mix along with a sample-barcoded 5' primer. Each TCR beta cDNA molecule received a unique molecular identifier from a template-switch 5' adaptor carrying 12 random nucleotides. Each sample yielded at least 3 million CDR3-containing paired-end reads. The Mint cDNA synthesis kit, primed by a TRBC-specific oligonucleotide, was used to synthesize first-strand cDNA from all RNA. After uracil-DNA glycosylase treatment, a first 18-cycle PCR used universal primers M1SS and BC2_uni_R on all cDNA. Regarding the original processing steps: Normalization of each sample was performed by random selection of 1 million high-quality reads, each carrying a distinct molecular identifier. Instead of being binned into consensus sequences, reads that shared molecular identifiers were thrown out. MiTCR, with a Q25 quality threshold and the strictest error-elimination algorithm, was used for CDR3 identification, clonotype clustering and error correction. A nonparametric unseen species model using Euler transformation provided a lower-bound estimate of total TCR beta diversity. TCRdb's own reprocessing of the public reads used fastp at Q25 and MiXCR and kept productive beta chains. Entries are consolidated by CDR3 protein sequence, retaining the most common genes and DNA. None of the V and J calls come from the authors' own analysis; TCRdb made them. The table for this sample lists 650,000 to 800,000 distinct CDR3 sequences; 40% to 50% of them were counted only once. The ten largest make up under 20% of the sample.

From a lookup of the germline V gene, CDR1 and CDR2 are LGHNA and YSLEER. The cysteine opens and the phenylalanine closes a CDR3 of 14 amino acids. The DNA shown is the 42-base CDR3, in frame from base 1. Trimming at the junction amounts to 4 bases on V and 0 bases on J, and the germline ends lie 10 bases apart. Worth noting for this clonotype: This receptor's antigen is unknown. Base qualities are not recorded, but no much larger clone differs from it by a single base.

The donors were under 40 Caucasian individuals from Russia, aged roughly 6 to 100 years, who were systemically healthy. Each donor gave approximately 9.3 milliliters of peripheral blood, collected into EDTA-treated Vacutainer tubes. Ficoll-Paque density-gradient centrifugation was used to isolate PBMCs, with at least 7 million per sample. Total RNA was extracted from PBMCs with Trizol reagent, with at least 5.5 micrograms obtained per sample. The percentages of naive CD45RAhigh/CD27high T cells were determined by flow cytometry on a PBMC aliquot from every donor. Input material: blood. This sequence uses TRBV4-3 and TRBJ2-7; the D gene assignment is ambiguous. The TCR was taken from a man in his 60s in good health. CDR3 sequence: CASSRDISSYEQYF. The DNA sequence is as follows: TGCGCCAGCAGCCGAGATATCAGCTCCTACGAGCAGTACTTC.